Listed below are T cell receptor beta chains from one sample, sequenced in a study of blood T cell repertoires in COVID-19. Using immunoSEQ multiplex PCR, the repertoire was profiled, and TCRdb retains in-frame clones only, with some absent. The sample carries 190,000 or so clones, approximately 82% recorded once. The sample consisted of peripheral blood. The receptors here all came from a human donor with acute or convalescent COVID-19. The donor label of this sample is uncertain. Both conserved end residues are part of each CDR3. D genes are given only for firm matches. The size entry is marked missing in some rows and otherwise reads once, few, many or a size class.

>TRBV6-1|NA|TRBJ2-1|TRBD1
CASSESQDRVYNEQFF
TGTGCCAGCAGTGAATCACAGGACAGGGTTTATAATGAGCAGTTCTTC
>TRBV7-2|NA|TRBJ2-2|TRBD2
CASSALAGPTGELFF
TGTGCCAGCAGCGCTCTAGCGGGACCCACCGGGGAGCTGTTTTTT
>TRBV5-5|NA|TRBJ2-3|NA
CASSRLLHDTDTQYF
TGTGCCAGCAGCCGACTACTCCATGACACAGATACGCAGTATTTT
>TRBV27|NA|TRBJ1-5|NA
CASSLKTGYNQPQHF
TGTGCCAGCAGTTTAAAGACGGGTTACAATCAGCCCCAGCATTTT
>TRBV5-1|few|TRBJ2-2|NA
CATTPTAGPNTGELFF
TGCGCCACCACCCCCACAGCGGGTCCTAACACCGGGGAGCTGTTTTTT
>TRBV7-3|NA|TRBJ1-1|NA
CASSLERDTEAFF
TGTGCCAGCAGCTTAGAGAGAGACACTGAAGCTTTCTTT
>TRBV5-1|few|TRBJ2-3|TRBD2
CASSPGLAGGPDTQYF
TGCGCCAGCAGCCCGGGACTAGCGGGAGGGCCAGATACGCAGTATTTT
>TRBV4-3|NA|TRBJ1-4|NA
CASSPSTGLSEKLFF
TGCGCCAGCAGCCCCTCGACAGGTCTTTCTGAAAAACTGTTTTTT
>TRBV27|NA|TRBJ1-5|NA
CASSPRGNQPQHF
TGTGCCAGCAGCCCCCGGGGCAATCAGCCCCAGCATTTT
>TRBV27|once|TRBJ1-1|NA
CASRRGGATEAFF
TGTGCCAGCCGCCGAGGGGGGGCCACTGAAGCTTTCTTT
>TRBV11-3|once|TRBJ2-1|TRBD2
CASSLEVGLAGNNEQFF
TGTGCCAGCAGCTTAGAAGTTGGGCTAGCGGGGAACAATGAGCAGTTCTTC
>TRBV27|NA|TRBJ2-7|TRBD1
CASTGLGTGGGYEQYF
TGTGCCAGCACCGGTCTAGGGACAGGGGGAGGCTACGAGCAGTACTTC
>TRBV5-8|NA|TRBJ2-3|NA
CASSLGQEGVDTQYF
TGTGCCAGCAGCTTGGGTCAGGAGGGTGTAGATACGCAGTATTTT
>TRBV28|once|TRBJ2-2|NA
CASSSPTGELFF
TGTGCCAGCAGTTCCCCAACCGGGGAGCTGTTTTTT
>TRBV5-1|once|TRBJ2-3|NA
CASSLASRSTDTQYF
TGCGCCAGCAGCTTGGCTAGCCGCAGCACAGATACGCAGTATTTT
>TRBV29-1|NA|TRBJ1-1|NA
CSVVQGLNTEAFF
TGCAGCGTTGTGCAGGGATTGAACACTGAAGCTTTCTTT
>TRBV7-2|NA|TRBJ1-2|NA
CASSLPQTIYGYTF
TGTGCCAGCAGCTTACCACAGACTATCTATGGCTACACCTTC
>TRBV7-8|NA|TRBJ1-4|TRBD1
CASSFRTGQKGNEKLFF
TGTGCCAGCAGCTTCAGGACAGGGCAAAAGGGTAATGAAAAACTGTTTTTT
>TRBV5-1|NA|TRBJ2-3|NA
CARRGGRALADTQYF
TGCGCCCGCAGGGGGGGGAGGGCCCTTGCAGATACGCAGTATTTT
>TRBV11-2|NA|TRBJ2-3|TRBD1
CASSSRTTGISTDTQYF
TGTGCCAGCAGCTCCAGGACGACAGGGATTAGCACAGATACGCAGTATTTT
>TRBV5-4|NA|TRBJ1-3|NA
CASSYLQGSGNTIYF
TGTGCCAGCAGCTACCTACAGGGATCTGGAAACACCATATATTTT
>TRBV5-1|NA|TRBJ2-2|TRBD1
CASSSRQGEGELFF
TGCGCCAGCAGCTCCAGACAGGGAGAAGGGGAGCTGTTTTTT
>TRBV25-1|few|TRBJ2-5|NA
CASSEARGEKETQYF
TGTGCCAGCAGTGAAGCCAGGGGCGAGAAAGAGACCCAGTACTTC
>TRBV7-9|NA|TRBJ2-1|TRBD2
CASSFPTSGHNEQFF
TGTGCCAGCAGCTTCCCGACTAGCGGCCACAATGAGCAGTTCTTC
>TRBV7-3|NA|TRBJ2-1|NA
CASSFGNNEQFF
TGTGCCAGCAGCTTCGGGAACAATGAGCAGTTCTTC
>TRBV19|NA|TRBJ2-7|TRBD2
CASSIDRLAGISEQYF
TGTGCCAGTAGTATAGATCGTCTAGCGGGAATTTCCGAGCAGTACTTC